This entry concerns a single T cell receptor (beta chain). The CDR3 has 14 amino acids. Germline V gene lookup returns CDR1 KGHSH and CDR2 LQKENI. V was clipped by 6 bases and J by 3 bases, with 14 bases between them. This record comes from a study of blood T cell repertoires in COVID-19. Sequenced by immunoSEQ multiplex PCR; TCRdb stores in-frame clones only, minus some. This table has under 300,000 clones, around 90% appearing once. Participant-given clinical history determined each cohort assignment. This clonotype originated in a woman under 40 who had recovered from COVID-19. Sequenced: PBMCs or T cells enriched from blood (not recorded which). The chain is built from TRBV18 and TRBJ1-1, with D possibly matching TRBD1 (5 bases). The CDR3 sequence: CASSSAGWDTEAFF. The DNA for the CDR3 is TGTGCCAGCTCCTCTGCAGGGTGGGACACTGAAGCTTTCTTT.